The 14 T cell receptor beta chains below were found in one sample sequenced in a study of shared clonotypes between healthy human individuals. Sequencing used immunoSEQ multiplex PCR; TCRdb keeps in-frame clones, though not all of them. The sample lists about 2.2 million clones, over 85% occurring once. CD8 cells regarded as naive lacked CD45RO, were positively chosen for CCR7, and omitted terminally differentiated effector memory CD45RA+ cells. The sequencing input was naive CD8+ T cells from PBMCs. These receptor sequences come from a man aged 18 to 29 in good health. Some clones in this sample may be carry-over from other donors' samples.

The genes are TRBV14 and TRBJ2-7; 7 positions match TRBD2. CDR3 length equals 15 residues. The V segment lost 3 bases and the J segment 3 bases; nucleotides outside the gene matches: 8. Germline values: CDR1 SGHDN, CDR2 FVKESK. CDR3 DNA sequence: TGTGCCAGCAGCCACTCTAGCGGATTATTCTACGAGCAGTACTTC. It specifies CASSHSSGLFYEQYF.

This chain uses TRBV29-1 with TRBJ2-5; 9 bases align to TRBD2. The CDR3 length is 15 residues. V dropped 0 bases and J dropped 5; count of bases not matched to a gene: 7. The V gene's germline CDR1 is SQVTM and CDR2 ANQGSEA. The CDR3 loop reads CSVEDLREGMETQYF. In DNA, the CDR3 is TGCAGCGTTGAAGACTTGCGGGAGGGCATGGAGACCCAGTACTTC.

This chain joins TRBV5-1 and TRBJ2-7; D may match TRBD1 or TRBD2 (5 bases each). Trimming removed 4 bases at V and 3 bases at J, with 26 bases between. CDR1 and CDR2 (germline): SGHRS, YFSETQ. This CDR3 has 18 residues. The CDR3 sequence: CASSPPDSSGPMIYEQYF. CDR3 coding DNA: TGCGCCAGCAGCCCCCCTGATTCGTCGGGGCCAATGATCTACGAGCAGTACTTC.

V gene TRBV11-1 combines with J gene TRBJ2-7, with D perhaps TRBD2 (6 bases). The CDR3 totals 14 residues. Germline-derived CDR1 and CDR2 are SGHAT and FQDESV (reference sequence). V was shortened by 3 bases and J by 5 bases, with 14 bases between the two germline ends. CDR3: CASSFGGSSDEQYF. In DNA, the CDR3 is TGTGCCAGCAGCTTTGGGGGGAGCTCTGACGAGCAGTACTTC.

The chain joins TRBV4-2 to TRBJ2-1; 9 nucleotides align to TRBD2. V was pared by 2 bases and J by 4 bases, with 18 bases of the junction left unmatched. This CDR3 is built from 20 residues. Germline assignment: CDR1 LGHNA and CDR2 YNFKEQ. The CDR3 sequence is CASSQNGPPSLAGAYNEQFF. CDR3 nucleotide sequence: TGTGCCAGCAGCCAAAACGGTCCCCCTTCCTTAGCGGGAGCTTACAATGAGCAGTTCTTC.

This chain joins TRBV7-3 and TRBJ2-2; TRBD2 matches at 10 bases. In germline, CDR1 is SGHTA, CDR2 FQGTGA. The CDR3 is made up of 15 amino acids. Losses at the gene ends were 5 bases for V and 6 bases for J; bases not matched to a gene: 6. The CDR3 reads CASSPGTSVSGELFF. The CDR3 bases are TGTGCCAGCAGCCCCGGGACTAGCGTCTCCGGGGAGCTGTTTTTT.

The V call is TRBV5-4, the J call TRBJ2-1, with 11 bases fitting TRBD2. Germline lookup yields CDR1 SGHNT and CDR2 YYREEE (reference sequence). Trimming took 4 bases from V and 0 from J; bases not matched to a gene: 15. The CDR3 runs 20 residues. CDR3 nucleotide sequence: TGTGCCAGCAGCCCGCTGGGCGGCCTAGCGGGAGGTGGCTCCTACAATGAGCAGTTCTTC. Translation gives CASSPLGGLAGGGSYNEQFF.

V usage is TRBV6-1 and J usage is TRBJ1-5; D ambiguous. Between the trimmed V and J ends, which lost 2 bases and 0 bases, there was a span of 8 bases. CDR1 is MNHNS, CDR2 SASEGT, per germline. CDR3 size: 15 residues. The CDR3 nucleotides read TGTGCCAGCAGTGAAACGAGTCATAGCAATCAGCCCCAGCATTTT. Translating gives CASSETSHSNQPQHF.

This clone has just one count. V and J are TRBV5-6 and TRBJ1-1; D unclear. Germline V gene sequence: CDR1 SGHDT, CDR2 YYEEEE. CDR3 length equals 16 residues. V was cut by 4 bases and J by 5 bases, with 21 bases left in between. CDR3 sequence (DNA): TGTGCCAGCAGCGGGCTCCCTCGGGCCGGACTTACTGAAGCTTTCTTT. Residues: CASSGLPRAGLTEAFF.

Here the CDR3 DNA reads TGTGCCAGCAGCGTTTGGGGTGGCACAGATACGCAGTATTTT. Translating it yields CASSVWGGTDTQYF. The J gene is TRBJ2-3, the V gene TRBV9; unclear D gene. Trimming stripped 2 bases from V and 1 base from J, with 8 bases between. This CDR3 contains 14 residues. Germline V gene lookup returns CDR1 SGDLS and CDR2 YYNGEE.

This chain connects TRBV5-4 to TRBJ1-2; a weak D match, TRBD1 (6 bases). Per the germline V gene, CDR1 is SGHNT and CDR2 is YYREEE (reference sequence). CDR3 length: 15 amino acids. V gave up 4 bases and J gave up 6 bases, with 19 bases separating them. The CDR3 bases are TGTGCCAGCAGCCAATGGACAGACTTATTAAATGGCTACACCTTC. This codes for CASSQWTDLLNGYTF.

The gene calls are TRBV10-3 and TRBJ1-2; a possible D gene is TRBD1 (6 bases). CDR3 length: 13 residues. Germline-derived CDR1 and CDR2 are ENHRY and SYGVKD. Deletions cut 5 bases from V and 4 bases from J, with 11 bases between. The CDR3 region has the DNA TGTGCCATCAGTAGGACAGTAATCTATGGCTACACCTTC. This codes for CAISRTVIYGYTF.

With respect to this clone: Other DNA sequences within the sample encode an identical CDR3. The rearrangement joins TRBV27 to TRBJ2-7; 10 nucleotides align to TRBD2. The CDR3 is made up of 14 amino acids. V was clipped by 4 bases and J by 3 bases; unmatched bases: 3. Per germline, CDR1 MNHEY and CDR2 SMNVEV (reference sequence). CDR3 protein: CASSSRTSGYEQYF. The CDR3 nucleotides read TGTGCCAGCAGTTCTCGGACTAGCGGCTACGAGCAGTACTTC.

Details on this clone: Other nucleotide sequences from this sample produce the same CDR3. The chain uses TRBV27 and TRBJ2-7, with 8 bases identical to TRBD2. The V gene end was trimmed by 2 bases and the J gene end by 0 bases; junction bases not matched to a gene: 3. CDR1 is MNHEY, CDR2 SMNVEV, per germline (reference sequence). The CDR3 totals 15 residues. The CDR3: CASSLAGGLSYEQYF. The DNA for the CDR3 is TGTGCCAGCAGTTTAGCGGGAGGCCTCTCCTACGAGCAGTACTTC.